These T cell receptor beta chains were read from a single sample in a study of shared clonotypes between healthy human individuals. Measured with immunoSEQ multiplex PCR; TCRdb has only the in-frame clones, and not every one. The sample holds roughly 2.2 million clones, 92% seen once. The material sequenced was naive CD4+ T cells from PBMCs. The origin of the receptors is a man between 18 and 35 years old in good health. Some clones in this sample may be carry-over from other donors' samples. Both conserved end residues are part of each CDR3. D genes are given only for firm matches. Size is omitted from some rows. Given values are once, few, many or a class for expanded clones.

>TRBJ1-1|.|.|TRBV5-4|15
TGTGCCAGCAGCTTGGGGGAGGGGGGTAACACTGAAGCTTTCTTT
CASSLGEGGNTEAFF
>TRBJ1-2|.|.|TRBV29-1|11
TGCATATCGGCCGACCACTATGGCTACACCTTC
CISADHYGYTF
>TRBJ1-2|TRBD1|.|TRBV6-5|13
TGTGCCAGCAGTCGGTCAGGGGGCGCAGGCTACACCTTC
CASSRSGGAGYTF
>TRBJ2-5|TRBD2|.|TRBV6-1|15
TGTGCCAGCAACCCGTTAGCGGGAGGTGCGGCGACCCAGTACTTC
CASNPLAGGAATQYF
>TRBJ2-1|.|once|TRBV4-1|14
TGCGCCAGCAGCCAAGTTGTGGTTTACAATGAGCAGTTCTTC
CASSQVVVYNEQFF
>TRBJ1-3|.|.|TRBV27|14
TGTGCCAGCGCTGACAGAAGCTCTGGAAACACCATATATTTT
CASADRSSGNTIYF
>TRBJ1-3|.|.|TRBV15|15
TGTGCCACCAGCAGAGATCTAGGCTCTGGAAACACCATATATTTT
CATSRDLGSGNTIYF
>TRBJ1-1|TRBD1|.|TRBV27|13
TGTGCCAGCAGTTCCCCAGACAGGGCTGAAGCTTTCTTT
CASSSPDRAEAFF
>TRBJ2-7|.|.|TRBV28|14
TGTGCCAGCAGTTTTAAACTGGGATCCTACGAGCAGTACTTC
CASSFKLGSYEQYF
>TRBJ2-2|TRBD2|.|TRBV5-4|16
TGTGCCAGCAGCACGGGCGGGAGCCCTGACACCGGGGAGCTGTTTTTT
CASSTGGSPDTGELFF
>TRBJ2-3|.|.|TRBV9|15
TGTGCCAGCAGCGTAGATCGGGACGGGACAGATACGCAGTATTTT
CASSVDRDGTDTQYF
>TRBJ2-3|.|.|TRBV2|15
TGTGCCAGCAGTGTGTTGCAGGGAGGTACAGATACGCAGTATTTT
CASSVLQGGTDTQYF
>TRBJ1-2|TRBD1|once|TRBV2|15
TGTGCCAGCAGTGACAGGGCAGGGGGTGCCTATGGCTACACCTTC
CASSDRAGGAYGYTF
>TRBJ2-2|TRBD2|few|TRBV7-9|16
TGTGCCAGCAGCTTCTCCGGGGGAGGGGTCACCGGGGAGCTGTTTTTT
CASSFSGGGVTGELFF
>TRBJ2-1|.|once|TRBV7-6|14
TGTGCCAGCAGCTTAGGACTAGCCTACAATGAGCAGTTCTTC
CASSLGLAYNEQFF
>TRBJ2-5|TRBD2|.|TRBV6-5|15
TGTGCCAGCAGTTACGGCGGGAGGGCCGTGAGGGAGCAGTACTTC
CASSYGGRAVREQYF
>TRBJ1-5|TRBD1|.|TRBV7-2|13
TGTGCCAGCAGCCGGGACAGGGCTCAGCCCCAGCATTTT
CASSRDRAQPQHF
>TRBJ2-5|.|once|TRBV5-4|16
TGTGCCAGCAGCTTGTTATCCCAGGGCCAGGGAGGGACCCAGTACTTC
CASSLLSQGQGGTQYF
>TRBJ2-1|TRBD1|once|TRBV29-1|14
TGCAGCGTTGAATTTTGGACAGGGGACAATGAGCAGTTCTTC
CSVEFWTGDNEQFF
>TRBJ2-7|.|.|TRBV5-1|14
TGCGCCAGCAGCTTGGAGGCAGGGAACCACGAGCAGTACTTC
CASSLEAGNHEQYF
>TRBJ1-4|.|.|TRBV19|14
TGTGCCAGTAGTATCCGGGACACAGCTGGAAAACTGTTTTTT
CASSIRDTAGKLFF
>TRBJ2-7|TRBD1|.|TRBV5-4|13
TGTGCCAGCAGCCCCCCCGGACAGGGCGAGCAGTACTTC
CASSPPGQGEQYF
>TRBJ1-5|TRBD1|.|TRBV2|15
TGTGCCAGCAGAGCCGGGACAGTGGGCAATCAGCCCCAGCATTTT
CASRAGTVGNQPQHF
>TRBJ2-2|TRBD2|.|TRBV19|17
TGTGCCAGTAGTGTGTCGACTAGCGGGAGATACACCGGGGAGCTGTTTTTT
CASSVSTSGRYTGELFF
>TRBJ1-4|.|.|TRBV6-5|14
TGTGCCAGCAGTTACTCGGGGACTAATGAAAAACTGTTTTTT
CASSYSGTNEKLFF
>TRBJ1-4|.|.|TRBV19|13
TGTGCCAGTAGTATGGGGCAGGGCGGAAAACTGTTTTTT
CASSMGQGGKLFF
>TRBJ1-2|.|.|TRBV28|12
TGTGCCACCGCGGACAGCAACTATGGCTACACCTTC
CATADSNYGYTF
>TRBJ2-5|.|.|TRBV6-5|16
TGTGCCAGCAGTTACTTACCTCTGGGACAACGAGAGACCCAGTACTTC
CASSYLPLGQRETQYF
>TRBJ2-7|.|.|TRBV6-1|14
TGTGCCAGCAGTGAATTCGGACACACCTACGAGCAGTACTTC
CASSEFGHTYEQYF
>TRBJ2-3|.|.|TRBV5-1|14
TGCGCCAGCAGCTTGGTTGCGGTCACAGATACGCAGTATTTT
CASSLVAVTDTQYF
>TRBJ1-1|TRBD1|.|TRBV5-1|14
TGCGCCAGCAGCGTCGGGACAGGGAAGAGTGAAGCTTTCTTT
CASSVGTGKSEAFF
>TRBJ2-7|.|.|TRBV12-2|16
TGTGCAAGTCGCTTAGACCAGGATCCCGCTACCTACGAGCAGTACTTC
CASRLDQDPATYEQYF
>TRBJ2-1|TRBD2|.|TRBV5-1|13
TGCGCCAGCACCTGGGTTGGGGAGGGTGAGCAGTTCTTC
CASTWVGEGEQFF
>TRBJ1-2|.|few|TRBV18|12
TGTGCCAGCTCAAACAACAGGGACGGCTACACCTTC
CASSNNRDGYTF
>TRBJ2-2|TRBD1|.|TRBV5-1|16
TGCGCCAGCAGCTCGAAGGGGACAGGGAGGGCCGGGGAGCTGTTTTTT
CASSSKGTGRAGELFF
>TRBJ2-5|TRBD2|.|TRBV19|14
TGTGCCAGTAGCATGGGAGGGAACGCAGAGACCCAGTACTTC
CASSMGGNAETQYF
>TRBJ2-5|.|.|TRBV28|15
TGTGCCAGCAGTTTCTGGTGGCAGGACCAAGAGACCCAGTACTTC
CASSFWWQDQETQYF
>TRBJ2-3|.|.|TRBV19|14
TGTGCCAGTAGTAAGCGAGTAACCACAGATACGCAGTATTTT
CASSKRVTTDTQYF
>TRBJ1-5|.|.|TRBV7-2|16
TGTGCCAGCAGCGGGACGTTCAGCGACCCTAATCAGCCCCAGCATTTT
CASSGTFSDPNQPQHF
>TRBJ2-7|TRBD1|.|TRBV7-2|14
TGTGCCAGCAGCTTAGTAAGGGGGCCCTACGAGCAGTACTTC
CASSLVRGPYEQYF
>TRBJ2-5|.|.|TRBV5-6|16
TGTGCCAGCACTGCGGACGGACGCCCTAAGGCCGAGACCCAGTACTTC
CASTADGRPKAETQYF
>TRBJ2-1|TRBD2|.|TRBV2|16
TGTGCCAGCAGTGAAAAAAGAAGCGGGGTGGGGAATGAGCAGTTCTTC
CASSEKRSGVGNEQFF
>TRBJ2-1|TRBD2|.|TRBV5-1|15
TGCGCCAGCAGCGATATAGCGGGGCCCTACAATGAGCAGTTCTTC
CASSDIAGPYNEQFF
>TRBJ2-7|TRBD1|.|TRBV30|12
TGTGCCTGGAAAACAGGGGGCTACGAGCAGTACTTC
CAWKTGGYEQYF
>TRBJ2-2|.|.|TRBV9|13
TGTGCCAGCAGGGGCACGAACACCGGGGAGCTGTTTTTT
CASRGTNTGELFF
>TRBJ2-1|.|.|TRBV5-1|14
TGCGCCAGCAGCTTGGGGGGCCTAGGGAATGAGCAGTTCTTC
CASSLGGLGNEQFF
>TRBJ2-5|.|once|TRBV7-9|15
TGTGCCAGCAGCTTAGCTTCCCCGGGGACTTCGCAGCAGTACTTC
CASSLASPGTSQQYF
>TRBJ2-7|.|once|TRBV6-1|13
TGTGCCAGCAGTGCACGGCTCGATTACGAGCAGTACTTC
CASSARLDYEQYF
>TRBJ2-2|TRBD1|.|TRBV5-1|15
TGCGCCAGCGGACCGGGACAGGGGCTCTCCGGGGAGCTGTTTTTT
CASGPGQGLSGELFF
>TRBJ2-3|.|.|TRBV7-3|15
TGTGCCAGCAGCTTCAACGGGATAAGCACAGATACGCAGTATTTT
CASSFNGISTDTQYF
>TRBJ1-2|.|.|TRBV7-9|11
TGTGCCAGCACATCTTTCCATGGCTACACCTTC
CASTSFHGYTF
>TRBJ2-7|TRBD2|.|TRBV28|15
TGTGCCAGCAGTTCCCGGGCTAGCGGCTCCTACGAGCAGTACTTC
CASSSRASGSYEQYF
>TRBJ2-3|TRBD2|.|TRBV19|14
TGTGCCAGTACCCTGGGGAGGGGAACAGATACGCAGTATTTT
CASTLGRGTDTQYF
>TRBJ2-7|TRBD1|.|TRBV5-1|14
TGCGCCAGCGGATCCCAGACAGGGGGAAACGAGCAGTACTTC
CASGSQTGGNEQYF